This TCR beta chain was sequenced in a study of blood T cell repertoires in COVID-19. In germline, CDR1 is LNHDA, CDR2 SQIVND (reference sequence). The V and J ends lost 5 bases and 0 bases respectively, with 14 bases between them. The CDR3 covers 17 residues. Clones were sequenced by immunoSEQ multiplex PCR, and TCRdb holds only the in-frame ones, with some missing. The sample has 160,000 or so clones, 85% to 90% seen once; the top ten hold under 4.5%. The TCR was taken from a woman between 65 and 79 years old with acute or convalescent COVID-19. The sequenced sample consisted of peripheral blood. This rearrangement joins TRBV19 to TRBJ2-6, with D unclear. The CDR3 coding sequence is TGTGCCAGTAGTTACGGTCAGCTAGTCTCTGGGGCCAACGTCCTGACTTTC. Protein sequence: CASSYGQLVSGANVLTF.